This entry describes one T cell receptor beta chain. These data come from a study of blood T cell repertoires in COVID-19. Germline CDR1 is SEHNR and CDR2 is FQNEAQ (reference sequence). The J segment lost 2 bases and the V segment lost 5 bases, leaving 6 bases of the junction unmatched. The CDR3 length is 15 residues. Assay: immunoSEQ multiplex PCR; the TCRdb copy retains only in-frame clones and omits some. This table has 130,000 or so clones, roughly 72% appearing once. This TCR came from a human donor in a cohort sampled during active COVID-19. The sequenced sample was peripheral blood. The chain carries TRBV7-9 and TRBJ1-2, with 9 bases identical to TRBD1. CDR3 DNA: TGTGCCAGCAGCGGGGGACAGGGAAGGAACTATGGCTACACCTTC. This encodes CASSGGQGRNYGYTF.